The 6 T cell receptor beta chains reported below all come from one sample, sequenced in a study of Graves' ophthalmopathy and Graves' hyperthyroidism. Amplifying from RNA transcripts, the study obtained TCR beta CDR3 regions. Following a first-round RT-PCR that used HTBI primers, a second-round multiplex PCR was carried out. TCRdb used MiXCR to reprocess the multiplex PCR reads, holding one entry per CDR3 protein. Of 170,000 or so distinct CDR3 sequences detected, approximately 40% appear once; the ten largest clones hold approximately 8.9%. Sequencing was done on a sample of peripheral blood. Receptors were obtained from a man aged 30 to 39 with Graves' ophthalmopathy.

This clonotype came up many times. This chain joins TRBV6-5 and TRBJ1-2, with TRBD1 matching 10 bases. CDR1 is MNHEY, CDR2 SVGAGI, per germline. With 6 bases clipped from V and 9 bases from J, the junction kept 7 bases outside the gene matches. The CDR3 is 13 residues long. The CDR3 spells CASRTGTGDSYTF. CDR3 bases: TGTGCCAGCAGAACCGGGACAGGGGATAGCTACACCTTC.

The chain combines TRBV12-3 or TRBV12-4 with TRBJ2-2; 8 bases agree with TRBD1. Trimming cost V 8 bases and J 3 bases; bases outside gene matches: 11. The CDR3 runs 16 residues. The CDR3 nucleotides are TGTGCCAGCGGCCCCCTAGGACAGGGTGACACCGGGGAGCTGTTTTTT. This codes for CASGPLGQGDTGELFF.

CDR3 DNA sequence: TGTGCCACCAGCAGAAGTCGAGGGCTGGGGCACTACGAGCAGTACTTC. Its translation is CATSRSRGLGHYEQYF. The chain couples TRBV15 to TRBJ2-7; D could derive from TRBD1 or TRBD2 (5 bases each). CDR1 and CDR2 (germline): LNHNV, YYDKDF (reference sequence). The CDR3 runs 16 residues. With 2 bases removed from V and 3 bases from J, the gap between germline ends came to 17 bases.

This clonotype was seen ten or more times. This rearrangement joins TRBV6-2 or TRBV6-3 to TRBJ2-7, with a possible D match to TRBD2 (6 bases). CDR3 size: 16 residues. V was clipped by 0 bases and J by 4 bases, with 16 bases between them. Germline CDR1 and CDR2: MNHEY and SVGEGT. CDR3 region: CASSYSTLALRYEQYF. CDR3 sequence (DNA): TGTGCCAGCAGTTACTCAACCCTAGCGCTACGGTACGAGCAGTACTTC.

The chain uses TRBV27 and TRBJ2-7; D is ambiguous. The ends were cut back, 4 bases at V and 2 bases at J, with 9 bases in the middle. This CDR3 has 13 amino acids. Germline loops: CDR1 MNHEY, CDR2 SMNVEV (reference sequence). CDR3 coding DNA: TGTGCCAGCAGTTGGAGTCAGGCCTACGAGCAGTACTTC. Its translation is CASSWSQAYEQYF.

This clonotype was seen only a few times. The chain recombines TRBV6-4 with TRBJ1-5; 7 nucleotides agree with TRBD1. Trimming took 2 bases from V and 2 from J; bases not matched to a gene: 12. The CDR3 covers 18 residues. Germline loops: CDR1 MRHNA, CDR2 SNTAGT. CDR3 nucleotides: TGTGCCAGCAGTGACCCAGGGGACAGAGTGCGAGGCAATCAGCCCCAGCATTTT. Translation: CASSDPGDRVRGNQPQHF.